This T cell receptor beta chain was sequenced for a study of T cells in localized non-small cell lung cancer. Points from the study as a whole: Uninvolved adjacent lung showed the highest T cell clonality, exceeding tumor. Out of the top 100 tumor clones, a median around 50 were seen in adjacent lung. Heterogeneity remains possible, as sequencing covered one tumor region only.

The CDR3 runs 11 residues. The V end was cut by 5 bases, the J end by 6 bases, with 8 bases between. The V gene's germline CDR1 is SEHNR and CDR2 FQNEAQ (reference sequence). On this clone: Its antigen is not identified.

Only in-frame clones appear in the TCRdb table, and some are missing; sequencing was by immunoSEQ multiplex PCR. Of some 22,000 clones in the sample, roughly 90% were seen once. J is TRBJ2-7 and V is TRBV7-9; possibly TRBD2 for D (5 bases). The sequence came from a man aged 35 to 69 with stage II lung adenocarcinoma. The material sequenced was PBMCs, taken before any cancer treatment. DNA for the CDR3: TGTGCCAGCAGCAGCACTAGCGAGCAGTACTTC. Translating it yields CASSSTSEQYF. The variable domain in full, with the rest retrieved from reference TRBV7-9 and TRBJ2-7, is DTGVSQNPRHKITKRGQNVTFRCDPISEHNRLYWYRQTLGQGPEFLTYFQNEAQLEKSRLLSDRFSAERPKGSFSTLEIQRTEQGDSAMYLCASSSTSEQYFGPGTRLTVT.